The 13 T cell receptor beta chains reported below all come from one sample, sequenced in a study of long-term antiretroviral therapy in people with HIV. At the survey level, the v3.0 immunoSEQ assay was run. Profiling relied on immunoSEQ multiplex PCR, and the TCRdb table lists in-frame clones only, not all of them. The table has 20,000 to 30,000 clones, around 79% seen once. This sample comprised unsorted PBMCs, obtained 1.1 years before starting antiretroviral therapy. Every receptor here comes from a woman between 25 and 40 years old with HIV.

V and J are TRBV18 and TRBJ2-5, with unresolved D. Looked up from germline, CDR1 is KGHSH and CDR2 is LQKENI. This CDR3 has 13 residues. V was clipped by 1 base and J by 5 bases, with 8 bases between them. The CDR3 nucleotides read TGTGCCAGCTCACCACGCATGACGGAGACCCAGTACTTC. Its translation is CASSPRMTETQYF.

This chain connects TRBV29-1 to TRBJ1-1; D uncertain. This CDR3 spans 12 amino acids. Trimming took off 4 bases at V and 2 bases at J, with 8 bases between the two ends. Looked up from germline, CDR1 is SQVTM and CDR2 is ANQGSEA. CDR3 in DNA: TGCAGCGTTGGAGAACCTAACACTGAAGCTTTCTTT. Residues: CSVGEPNTEAFF.

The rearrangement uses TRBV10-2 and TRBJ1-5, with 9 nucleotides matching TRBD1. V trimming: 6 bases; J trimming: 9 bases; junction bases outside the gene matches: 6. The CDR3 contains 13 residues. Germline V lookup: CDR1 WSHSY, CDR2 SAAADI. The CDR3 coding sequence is TGCGCCAGCAGGGGAGCACAGGGGGCGCCCCAGCATTTT. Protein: CASRGAQGAPQHF.

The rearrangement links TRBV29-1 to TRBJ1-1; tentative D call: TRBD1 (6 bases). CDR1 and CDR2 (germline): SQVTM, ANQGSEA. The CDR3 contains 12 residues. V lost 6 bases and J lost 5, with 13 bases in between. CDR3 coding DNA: TGCAGCGTGAGGGGGGGCGAGACTGAAGCTTTCTTT. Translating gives CSVRGGETEAFF.

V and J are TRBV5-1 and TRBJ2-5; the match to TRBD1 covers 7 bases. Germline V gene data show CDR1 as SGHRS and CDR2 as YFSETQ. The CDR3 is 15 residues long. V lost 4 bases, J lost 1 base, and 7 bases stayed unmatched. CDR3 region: CASSLQDRSQETQYF. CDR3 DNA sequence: TGCGCCAGCAGCCTTCAGGACAGGTCCCAAGAGACCCAGTACTTC.

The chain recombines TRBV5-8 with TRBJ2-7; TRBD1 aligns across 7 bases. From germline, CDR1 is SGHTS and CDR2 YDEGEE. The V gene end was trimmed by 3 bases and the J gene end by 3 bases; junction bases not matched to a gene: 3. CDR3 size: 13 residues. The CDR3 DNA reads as TGTGCCAGCAGCTCTGACAGGGACTACGAGCAGTACTTC. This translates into CASSSDRDYEQYF.

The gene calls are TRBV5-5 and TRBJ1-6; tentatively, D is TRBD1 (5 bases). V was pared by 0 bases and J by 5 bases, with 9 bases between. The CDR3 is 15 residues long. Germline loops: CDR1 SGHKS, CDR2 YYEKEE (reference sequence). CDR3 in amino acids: CASSLGQGNNSPLHF. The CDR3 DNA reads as TGTGCCAGCAGCTTGGGTCAGGGAAATAATTCACCCCTCCACTTT.

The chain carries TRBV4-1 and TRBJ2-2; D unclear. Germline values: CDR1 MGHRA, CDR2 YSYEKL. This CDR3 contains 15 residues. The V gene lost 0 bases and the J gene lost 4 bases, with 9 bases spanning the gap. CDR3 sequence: CASSQDTGLTGELFF. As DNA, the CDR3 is TGCGCCAGCAGCCAAGATACCGGGCTCACCGGGGAGCTGTTTTTT.

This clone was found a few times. DNA for the CDR3: TGCAGCGTTGAGGAGAACACTGAAGCTTTCTTT. Residues: CSVEENTEAFF. The J gene is TRBJ1-1, the V gene TRBV29-1; no reliable D call. CDR1 and CDR2 from the germline V gene are SQVTM and ANQGSEA. This CDR3 is 11 amino acids long. Deletions cut 3 bases from V and 1 base from J, with 3 bases between.

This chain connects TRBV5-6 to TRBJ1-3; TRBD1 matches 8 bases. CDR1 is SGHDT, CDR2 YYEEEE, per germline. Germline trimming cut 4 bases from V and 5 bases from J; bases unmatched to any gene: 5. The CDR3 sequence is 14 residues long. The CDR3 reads CASSLRQGRNTIYF. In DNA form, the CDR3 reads TGTGCCAGCAGCCTGAGACAGGGGCGAAACACCATATATTTT.

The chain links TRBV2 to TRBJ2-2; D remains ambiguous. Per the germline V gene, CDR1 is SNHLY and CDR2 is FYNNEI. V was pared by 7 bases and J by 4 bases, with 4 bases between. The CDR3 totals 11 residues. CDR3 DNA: TGTGCCAGCAAGGGCACCGGGGAGCTGTTTTTT. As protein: CASKGTGELFF.

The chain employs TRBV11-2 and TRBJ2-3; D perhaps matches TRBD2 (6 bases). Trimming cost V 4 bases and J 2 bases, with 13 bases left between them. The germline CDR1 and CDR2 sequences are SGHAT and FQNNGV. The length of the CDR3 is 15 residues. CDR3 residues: CASSWRRGLTDTQYF. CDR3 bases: TGTGCCAGCAGCTGGAGGCGGGGTCTCACAGATACGCAGTATTTT. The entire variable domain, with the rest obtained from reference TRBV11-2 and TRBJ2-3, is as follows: EAGVAQSPRYKIIEKRQSVAFWCNPISGHATLYWYQQILGQGPKLLIQFQNNGVVDDSQLPKDRFSAERLKGVDSTLKIQPAKLEDSAVYLCASSWRRGLTDTQYFGPGTRLTVL.

The CDR3 DNA follows: TGTGCCAGCAGCCCCCGACCAACCGGGGAGCTGTTTTTT. Encoded protein: CASSPRPTGELFF. The gene calls are TRBV11-3 and TRBJ2-2; D unresolved. The V end lost 5 bases, the J end lost 5 bases, and 9 bases lay between the germline ends. The germline V gene encodes CDR1 SGHNT and CDR2 YENEEA. The CDR3 totals 13 residues.